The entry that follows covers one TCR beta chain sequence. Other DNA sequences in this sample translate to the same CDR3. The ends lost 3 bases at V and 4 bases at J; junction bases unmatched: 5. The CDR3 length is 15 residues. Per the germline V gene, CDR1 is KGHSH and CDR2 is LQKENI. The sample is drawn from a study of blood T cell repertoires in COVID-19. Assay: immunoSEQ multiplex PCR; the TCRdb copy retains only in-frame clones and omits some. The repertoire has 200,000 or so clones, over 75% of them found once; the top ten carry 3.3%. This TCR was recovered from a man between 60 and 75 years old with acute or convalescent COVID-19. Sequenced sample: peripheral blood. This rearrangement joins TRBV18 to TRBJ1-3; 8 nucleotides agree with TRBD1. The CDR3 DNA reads TGTGCCAGCTCACCTGGAGCAGGGGGCGGAAACACCATATATTTT. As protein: CASSPGAGGGNTIYF.